The 26 T cell receptor beta chains below were found in one sample sequenced in a study of technical replicates of blood from several donors. Clones were sequenced by immunoSEQ multiplex PCR, and TCRdb holds only the in-frame ones, with some missing. The top ten hold approximately 0.19% of the sample, which has around 57,000 clones, about 97% seen once. The sequenced material came from T cells isolated from PBMCs. These receptors were taken from a human donor in good health.

This clone was seen a single time. The chain links TRBV29-1 to TRBJ2-1, with 8 bases matching TRBD2. Germline V CDR1 and CDR2: SQVTM, ANQGSEA. The CDR3 length is 13 residues. Trimming at V came to 4 bases and at J to 3 bases, leaving 2 bases not matched to a gene. In nucleotides, the CDR3 is TGCAGCGTTGTACTAGCGGACTACAATGAGCAGTTCTTC. This encodes CSVVLADYNEQFF.

The gene calls are TRBV5-8 and TRBJ2-7; 8 bases fit TRBD1. This CDR3 has 14 amino acids. The junction had 5 bases not matched to a gene; V was cut back by 4 bases and J by 2 bases. Germline CDR1 SGHTS, CDR2 YDEGEE. Here the CDR3 reads CASSRTGTAYEQYF. The CDR3 bases are TGTGCCAGCAGCCGGACAGGGACCGCCTACGAGCAGTACTTC.

This clone was picked up one time. The rearrangement links TRBV6-1 to TRBJ1-2, with 8 bases aligning to TRBD1. Germline lookup yields CDR1 MNHNS and CDR2 SASEGT. The trim removed 5 bases at V and 4 bases at J, leaving 6 bases unmatched. This CDR3 comprises 14 residues. The CDR3 spells CASSTGTGGYGYTF. CDR3 nucleotides: TGTGCCAGCAGTACTGGGACAGGCGGCTATGGCTACACCTTC.

This clone was recorded once. The V and J genes are TRBV5-1 and TRBJ2-7, with TRBD1 matching over 7 bases. Germline CDR1 reads SGHRS; CDR2 reads YFSETQ. V trimming: 6 bases; J trimming: 1 base; junction bases outside the gene matches: 7. The CDR3 has 14 residues. DNA of the CDR3: TGCGCCAGCACCAACGGGGACAGATCCTACGAGCAGTACTTC. Translated: CASTNGDRSYEQYF. Supplemented by reference TRBV5-1 and TRBJ2-7, the full variable domain reads KAGVTQTPRYLIKTRGQQVTLSCSPISGHRSVSWYQQTPGQGLQFLFEYFSETQRNKGNFPGRFSGRQFSNSRSEMNVSTLELGDSALYLCASTNGDRSYEQYFGPGTRLTVT.

The count of this clone is one. The chain couples TRBV19 to TRBJ2-3, with 8 bases aligning to TRBD2. J was trimmed by 0 bases and V by 10 bases; bases with no gene match: 6. Germline V gene lookup returns CDR1 LNHDA and CDR2 SQIVND (reference sequence). The CDR3 contains 14 residues. The CDR3 is CATSSGTSTDTQYF. The CDR3 DNA follows: TGTGCCACCAGTAGCGGGACCAGCACAGATACGCAGTATTTT.

This chain joins TRBV5-1 and TRBJ2-1, with 10 bases fitting TRBD1. From germline, CDR1 is SGHRS and CDR2 YFSETQ. There are 15 residues in the CDR3. With 3 bases clipped from V and 3 bases from J, the junction kept 3 bases outside the gene matches. CDR3 amino acids: CASSWDRGGYNEQFF. DNA of the CDR3: TGCGCCAGCAGCTGGGACAGGGGAGGCTACAATGAGCAGTTCTTC.

This clone was observed once. V and J are TRBV2 and TRBJ2-4; 8 bases align to TRBD2. Germline V lookup: CDR1 SNHLY, CDR2 FYNNEI. The CDR3 runs to 17 residues. Trimming at V came to 2 bases and at J to 0 bases, leaving 6 bases not matched to a gene. CDR3 sequence reads: CASSERASGLAKNIQYF. CDR3 bases: TGTGCCAGCAGTGAAAGGGCTAGCGGGCTAGCCAAAAACATTCAGTACTTC.

The chain has TRBV25-1 and TRBJ2-7, with D tentatively TRBD1 (6 bases). V lost 6 bases and J lost 2, with 26 bases in between. CDR1 is MGHDK and CDR2 is SYGVNS in the germline V gene. There are 18 residues in the CDR3. In DNA form, the CDR3 reads TGTGCCAGCAGACCATCCTGGGGGCGAACTTCGAAAGCCTACGAGCAGTACTTC. Its translation is CASRPSWGRTSKAYEQYF.

The V call is TRBV4-1, the J call TRBJ1-1; D is uncertain. CDR3 length: 14 amino acids. With 3 bases removed from V and 0 bases from J, the gap between germline ends came to 8 bases. CDR1 MGHRA and CDR2 YSYEKL come from the germline V gene. The CDR3 DNA reads TGCGCCAGCAGCCAGCCACAGTTGAACACTGAAGCTTTCTTT. Translation: CASSQPQLNTEAFF.

V usage is TRBV5-1 and J usage is TRBJ2-7; D not certain. The CDR3 covers 11 residues. Germline V gene data show CDR1 as SGHRS and CDR2 as YFSETQ. The V end lost 3 bases, the J end lost 3 bases, and 4 bases lay between the germline ends. DNA of the CDR3: TGCGCCAGCAGCTCCATCTACGAGCAGTACTTC. Protein sequence: CASSSIYEQYF.

This chain uses TRBV10-1 with TRBJ1-2; D is possibly TRBD1 (5 bases). The germline CDR1 and CDR2 sequences are WNHNN and SYGVQD (reference sequence). Trimming shortened V by 10 bases and J by 4 bases, and 19 bases separated the two germline ends. This CDR3 region has 14 residues. The CDR3 protein is CATPLWGLFYGYTF. The DNA for the CDR3 is TGCGCCACGCCACTTTGGGGACTTTTCTATGGCTACACCTTC.

The chain's CDR3 is CASSQDWSSSYNEQFF. In DNA, the CDR3 is TGCGCCAGCAGCCAAGATTGGAGTAGCTCCTACAATGAGCAGTTCTTC. The chain joins TRBV4-1 to TRBJ2-1, with D uncertain. Trimming shortened V by 0 bases and J by 0 bases, and 9 bases separated the two germline ends. CDR1 and CDR2 from the germline V gene are MGHRA and YSYEKL. CDR3 length: 16 amino acids.

This chain links TRBV28 with TRBJ2-2; tentative D call: TRBD1 (5 bases). CDR3 length: 15 residues. V was trimmed by 6 bases and J by 5 bases, leaving 16 bases between them. Germline V gene lookup returns CDR1 MDHEN and CDR2 SYDVKM. The CDR3 sequence is CASRATPTVTGELFF. The DNA of the CDR3 is TGTGCCAGCAGGGCCACCCCGACAGTAACCGGGGAGCTGTTTTTT.

The CDR3 protein is CASSPQGAMYEQYF. The CDR3 DNA is TGTGCCAGCAGTCCTCAGGGGGCAATGTACGAGCAGTACTTC. The gene calls are TRBV2 and TRBJ2-7; 8 nucleotides agree with TRBD1. J lost 4 bases, V lost 5 bases, and 7 bases had no gene match. Germline CDR1 reads SNHLY; CDR2 reads FYNNEI. The CDR3 has 14 residues.

The chain couples TRBV5-1 to TRBJ2-7; D not certain. This CDR3 comprises 14 residues. Germline CDR1 is SGHRS and CDR2 is YFSETQ. Trimming took off 0 bases at V and 0 bases at J, with 7 bases between the two ends. This chain's CDR3 is CASSLEQNSYEQYF. Here the CDR3 DNA reads TGCGCCAGCAGCTTGGAACAGAACTCCTACGAGCAGTACTTC.

The genes are TRBV9 and TRBJ1-5; no firm D call. The germline gives CDR1 SGDLS, CDR2 YYNGEE. The V gene lost 1 base and the J gene lost 0 bases, with 5 bases spanning the gap. The length of the CDR3 is 14 residues. The CDR3 region has the DNA TGTGCCAGCAGCGTATCCCATAGCAATCAGCCCCAGCATTTT. Amino acid sequence: CASSVSHSNQPQHF.

The chain combines TRBV2 with TRBJ2-1; no reliable D call. The CDR3 consists of 14 residues. V dropped 3 bases and J dropped 4 bases, with 10 bases sitting between them. Germline assignment: CDR1 SNHLY and CDR2 FYNNEI. The CDR3 DNA sequence: TGTGCCAGCAGTGAGGAGCGCGCTTACAATGAGCAGTTCTTC. Encoded protein: CASSEERAYNEQFF.

The chain recombines TRBV2 with TRBJ2-6; D not certain. Per the germline V gene, CDR1 is SNHLY and CDR2 is FYNNEI. The CDR3 is 15 amino acids. The V end was cut by 3 bases, the J end by 0 bases, with 6 bases between. The CDR3 nucleotides read TGTGCCAGCAGTGACCGAGCCTCTGGGGCCAACGTCCTGACTTTC. Amino acids: CASSDRASGANVLTF.

This sequence joins TRBV6-1 and TRBJ2-7; D unresolved. The germline CDR1 and CDR2 sequences are MNHNS and SASEGT. Trimming took 2 bases from V and 4 from J, leaving 6 bases between them. The CDR3 runs to 12 residues. The CDR3 loop reads CASSEIRYEQYF. For the CDR3, the DNA is TGTGCCAGCAGTGAAATTCGTTACGAGCAGTACTTC.

The chain recombines TRBV7-8 with TRBJ2-1, with 9 positions matching TRBD2. Germline V CDR1 and CDR2: SGHVS, FQNEAQ. The CDR3 has 16 amino acids. Trimming removed 0 bases from V and 7 bases from J; junction bases left unmatched: 7. CDR3 nucleotides: TGTGCCAGCAGCTTAGCTCGGATTAGCGGGAGAAATGAGCAGTTCTTC. Protein product: CASSLARISGRNEQFF.

V usage is TRBV4-1 and J usage is TRBJ2-1; D is possibly TRBD2 (6 bases). Germline loops: CDR1 MGHRA, CDR2 YSYEKL. V was shortened by 6 bases and J by 6 bases, with 27 bases between the two germline ends. The length of the CDR3 is 18 residues. The CDR3 sequence: CASRPFGLAGPNSNEQFF. In DNA, the CDR3 is TGCGCCAGCAGGCCCTTTGGTCTGGCGGGGCCGAACTCCAATGAGCAGTTCTTC.

This chain links TRBV30 with TRBJ1-3, with 8 positions matching TRBD1. Germline V gene data show CDR1 as GTSNPN and CDR2 as SVGIG (reference sequence). The V segment lost 4 bases and the J segment 2 bases; nucleotides outside the gene matches: 4. This CDR3 comprises 14 residues. CDR3 DNA: TGTGCCTGGATTGCACAGGGGGCTGGAAACACCATATATTTT. It is translated as CAWIAQGAGNTIYF.

This chain uses TRBV6-5 with TRBJ1-5, with 12 nucleotides matching TRBD1. Germline values: CDR1 MNHEY, CDR2 SVGAGI. The CDR3 is made up of 15 amino acids. J gave up 3 bases and V 9 bases, and 6 bases lay outside the gene matches. CDR3 sequence: CARGTGGFHNQPQHF. The CDR3, as DNA: TGTGCCAGGGGGACAGGGGGCTTTCACAATCAGCCCCAGCATTTT.

The chain carries TRBV5-1 and TRBJ2-7, with D maybe TRBD1 (5 bases). Germline V gene data show CDR1 as SGHRS and CDR2 as YFSETQ. This CDR3 is built from 14 residues. Trimming removed 0 bases from V and 5 bases from J, with 12 bases in between. CDR3 DNA sequence: TGCGCCAGCAGCTTGGGGCCAGGGAACAACGAGCAGTACTTC. Translation: CASSLGPGNNEQYF.

This clone was found a few times. The chain employs TRBV6-1 and TRBJ2-1; D is perhaps TRBD2 (6 bases). This CDR3 comprises 14 residues. Germline-derived CDR1 and CDR2 are MNHNS and SASEGT. Trimming left V 9 bases short and J 6 bases short, with 18 bases between. The CDR3: CASSQMRRGNEQFF. The CDR3 nucleotides read TGTGCCAGTTCCCAGATGAGGCGGGGCAATGAGCAGTTCTTC.

This chain joins TRBV4-1 and TRBJ1-6; D is uncertain. Per the germline V gene, CDR1 is MGHRA and CDR2 is YSYEKL. The CDR3 consists of 12 residues. Trimming stripped 6 bases from V and 5 bases from J, with 5 bases between. The CDR3 sequence: CASRHNNSPLHF. The DNA of the CDR3 is TGCGCCAGCAGGCACAATAATTCACCCCTCCACTTT.